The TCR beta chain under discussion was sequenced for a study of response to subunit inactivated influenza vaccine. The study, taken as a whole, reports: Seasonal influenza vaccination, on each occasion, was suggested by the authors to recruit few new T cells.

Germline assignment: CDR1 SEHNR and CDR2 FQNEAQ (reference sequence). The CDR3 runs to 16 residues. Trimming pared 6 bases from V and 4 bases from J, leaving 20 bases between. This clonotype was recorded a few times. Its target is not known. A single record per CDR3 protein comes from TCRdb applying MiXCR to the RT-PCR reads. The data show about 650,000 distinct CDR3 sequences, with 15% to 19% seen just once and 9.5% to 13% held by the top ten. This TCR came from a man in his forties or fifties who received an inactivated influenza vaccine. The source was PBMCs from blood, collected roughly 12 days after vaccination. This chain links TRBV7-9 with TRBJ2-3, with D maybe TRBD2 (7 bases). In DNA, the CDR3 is TGTGCCAGCAGAACAGAAGGGGGGGGAGCGGCAGATACGCAGTATTTT. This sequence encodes CASRTEGGGAADTQYF.